These 5 T cell receptor beta chains were all obtained from the same sample, sequenced in a study of graft-versus-host responses after intestinal transplantation. Clones were read by immunoSEQ multiplex PCR, and TCRdb kept only the in-frame ones, dropping some. The table records about 71,000 clones, less than 95% of them present only once. These receptors have no known antigen. The material sequenced was unstimulated CD8+ T cells sorted from spleen or lymph node cells, taken before intestinal transplant. The receptors were sampled from a human donor who received an intestinal transplant.

This chain joins TRBV7-9 and TRBJ2-3; D might be TRBD2 (6 bases). There are 15 residues in the CDR3. Germline CDR1 SEHNR, CDR2 FQNEAQ (reference sequence). V gave up 4 bases and J gave up 2 bases, with 13 bases separating them. CDR3 loop: CASSSDYPPTDTQYF. The CDR3 nucleotides are TGTGCCAGCAGCTCGGACTATCCCCCCACAGATACGCAGTATTTT.

The chain couples TRBV29-1 to TRBJ1-5; 8 nucleotides align to TRBD1. Trimming took 6 bases from V and 5 from J; bases not matched to a gene: 9. CDR3 length: 14 residues. Germline V gene lookup returns CDR1 SQVTM and CDR2 ANQGSEA. This CDR3 reads CSVDTGTGDQPQHF. The DNA for the CDR3 is TGCAGCGTCGATACCGGGACAGGAGATCAGCCCCAGCATTTT.

The genes are TRBV5-6 and TRBJ1-3; D uncertain. The V end was cut by 0 bases, the J end by 2 bases, with 3 bases between. This CDR3 contains 13 residues. Germline-derived CDR1 and CDR2 are SGHDT and YYEEEE. In DNA, the CDR3 is TGTGCCAGCAGCTTGGGTACTGGAAACACCATATATTTT. Translation gives CASSLGTGNTIYF.

CDR3 nucleotides: TGTGCCAGCAGCTCTGGACTAAACAATGAGCAGTTCTTC. It codes for CASSSGLNNEQFF. The chain joins TRBV5-6 to TRBJ2-1; D possibly corresponds to TRBD2 (6 bases). CDR3 length equals 13 residues. CDR1 and CDR2 (germline): SGHDT, YYEEEE. Trimming pared 3 bases from V and 5 bases from J, leaving 9 bases between.

This clone was detected only a few times. The CDR3 loop is CASSDDTLSSTDTQYF. CDR3 DNA: TGTGCCAGCAGTGACGACACCCTATCTAGCACAGATACGCAGTATTTT. This chain connects TRBV2 to TRBJ2-3; D unresolved. The CDR3 is 16 residues long. CDR1 is SNHLY and CDR2 is FYNNEI in the germline V gene. V lost 3 bases and J 0 bases, leaving 13 bases between the germline ends.